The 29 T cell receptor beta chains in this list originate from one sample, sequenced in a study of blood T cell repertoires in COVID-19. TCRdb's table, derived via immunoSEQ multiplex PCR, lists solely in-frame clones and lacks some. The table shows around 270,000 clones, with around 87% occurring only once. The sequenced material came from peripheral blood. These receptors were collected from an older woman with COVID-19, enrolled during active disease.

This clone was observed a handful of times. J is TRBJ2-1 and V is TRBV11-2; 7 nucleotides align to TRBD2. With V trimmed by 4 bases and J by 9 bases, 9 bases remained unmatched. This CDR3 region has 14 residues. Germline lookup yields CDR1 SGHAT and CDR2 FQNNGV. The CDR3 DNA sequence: TGTGCCAGCAGCTCAGAGGGCCTAGCGGTTGAGCAGTTCTTC. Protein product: CASSSEGLAVEQFF. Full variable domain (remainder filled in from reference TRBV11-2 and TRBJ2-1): EAGVAQSPRYKIIEKRQSVAFWCNPISGHATLYWYQQILGQGPKLLIQFQNNGVVDDSQLPKDRFSAERLKGVDSTLKIQPAKLEDSAVYLCASSSEGLAVEQFFGPGTRLTVL.

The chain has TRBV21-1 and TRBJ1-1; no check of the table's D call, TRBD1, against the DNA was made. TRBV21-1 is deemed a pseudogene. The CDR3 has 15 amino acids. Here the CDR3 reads CASSKGQGVSTEAFF. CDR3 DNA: TGTGCCAGCAGCAAGGGTCAGGGGGTCTCCACTGAAGCTTTCTTT.

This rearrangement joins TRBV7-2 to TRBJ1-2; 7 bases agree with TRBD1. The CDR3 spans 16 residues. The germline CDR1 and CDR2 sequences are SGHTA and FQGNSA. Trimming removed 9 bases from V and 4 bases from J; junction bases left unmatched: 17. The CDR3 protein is CARGPRQGRWVYGYTF. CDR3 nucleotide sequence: TGTGCCAGGGGGCCGAGACAGGGTAGATGGGTCTATGGCTACACCTTC.

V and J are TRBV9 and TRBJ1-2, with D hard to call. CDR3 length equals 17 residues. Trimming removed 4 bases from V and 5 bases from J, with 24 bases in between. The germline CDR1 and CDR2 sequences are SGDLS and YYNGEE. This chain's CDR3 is CASSYLPYRTDLYGYTF. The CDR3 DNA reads TGTGCCAGCAGCTATCTACCATATCGTACAGATCTATATGGCTACACCTTC.

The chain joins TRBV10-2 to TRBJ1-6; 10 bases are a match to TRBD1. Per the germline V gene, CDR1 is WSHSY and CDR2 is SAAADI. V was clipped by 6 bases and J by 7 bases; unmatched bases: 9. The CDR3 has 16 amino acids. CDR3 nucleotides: TGCGCCAGCAGATTGGACAGGGGGTCAGAAAATTCACCCCTCCACTTT. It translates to CASRLDRGSENSPLHF.

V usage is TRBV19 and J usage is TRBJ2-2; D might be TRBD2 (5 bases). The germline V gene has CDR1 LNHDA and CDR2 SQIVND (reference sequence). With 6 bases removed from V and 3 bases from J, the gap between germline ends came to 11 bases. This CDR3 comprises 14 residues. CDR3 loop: CASRGPGYTGELFF. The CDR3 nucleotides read TGTGCCAGTAGAGGCCCGGGGTACACCGGGGAGCTGTTTTTT.

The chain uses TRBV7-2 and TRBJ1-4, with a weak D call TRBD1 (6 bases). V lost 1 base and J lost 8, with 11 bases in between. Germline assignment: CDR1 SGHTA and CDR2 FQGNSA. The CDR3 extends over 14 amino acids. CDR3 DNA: TGTGCCAGCAGCTTAGACAGGGTTCGGGAAAAACTGTTTTTT. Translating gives CASSLDRVREKLFF.

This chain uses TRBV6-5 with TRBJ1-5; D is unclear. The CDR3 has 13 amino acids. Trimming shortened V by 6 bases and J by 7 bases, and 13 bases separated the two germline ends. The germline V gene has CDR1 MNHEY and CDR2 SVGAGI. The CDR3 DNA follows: TGTGCCAGCAGCCCCAACGGGAGGCAGCCCCAGCATTTT. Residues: CASSPNGRQPQHF.

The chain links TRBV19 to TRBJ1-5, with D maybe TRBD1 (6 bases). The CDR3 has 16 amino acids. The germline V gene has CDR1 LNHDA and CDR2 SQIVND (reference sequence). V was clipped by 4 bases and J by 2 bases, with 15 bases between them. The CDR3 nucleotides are TGTGCCAGTAGTAACCCAACAGGGAGGGGCAATCAGCCCCAGCATTTT. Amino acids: CASSNPTGRGNQPQHF.

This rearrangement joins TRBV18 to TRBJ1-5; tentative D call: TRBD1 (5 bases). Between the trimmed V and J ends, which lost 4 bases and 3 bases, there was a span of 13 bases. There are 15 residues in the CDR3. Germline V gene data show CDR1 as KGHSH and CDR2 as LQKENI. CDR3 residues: CASSQAGLYNQPQHF. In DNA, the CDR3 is TGTGCCAGCTCACAAGCAGGGCTGTACAATCAGCCCCAGCATTTT.

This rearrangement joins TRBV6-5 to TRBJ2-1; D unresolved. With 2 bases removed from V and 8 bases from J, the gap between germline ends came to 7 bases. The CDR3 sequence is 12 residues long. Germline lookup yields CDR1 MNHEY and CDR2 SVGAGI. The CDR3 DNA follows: TGTGCCAGCAGTTACGGCCGTTATGAGCAGTTCTTC. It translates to CASSYGRYEQFF.

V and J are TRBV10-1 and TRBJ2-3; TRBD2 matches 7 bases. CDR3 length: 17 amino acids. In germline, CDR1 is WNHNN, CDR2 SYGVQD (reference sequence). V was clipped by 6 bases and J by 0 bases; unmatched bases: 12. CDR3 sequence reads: CASSEDGRPFSTDTQYF. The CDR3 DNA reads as TGCGCCAGCAGCGAGGACGGGAGGCCCTTTAGCACAGATACGCAGTATTTT.

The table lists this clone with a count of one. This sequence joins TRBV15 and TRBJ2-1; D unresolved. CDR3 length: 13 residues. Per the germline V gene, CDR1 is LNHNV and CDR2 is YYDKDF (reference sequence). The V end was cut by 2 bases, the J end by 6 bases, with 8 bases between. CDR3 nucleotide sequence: TGTGCCACCAGCAGACCGAGTGGCAATGAGCAGTTCTTC. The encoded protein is CATSRPSGNEQFF.

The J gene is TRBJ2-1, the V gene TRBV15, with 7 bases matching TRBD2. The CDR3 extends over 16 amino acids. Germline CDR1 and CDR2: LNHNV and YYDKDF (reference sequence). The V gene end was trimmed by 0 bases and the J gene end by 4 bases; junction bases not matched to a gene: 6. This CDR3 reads CATSRDLAVSYNEQFF. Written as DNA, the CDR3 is TGTGCCACCAGCAGAGATCTAGCGGTGTCGTACAATGAGCAGTTCTTC.

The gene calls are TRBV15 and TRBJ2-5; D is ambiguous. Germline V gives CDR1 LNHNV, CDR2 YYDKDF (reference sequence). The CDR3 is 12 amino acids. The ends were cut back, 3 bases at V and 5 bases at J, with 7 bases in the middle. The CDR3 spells CATSSVLETQYF. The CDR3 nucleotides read TGTGCCACCAGCAGCGTTTTGGAGACCCAGTACTTC.

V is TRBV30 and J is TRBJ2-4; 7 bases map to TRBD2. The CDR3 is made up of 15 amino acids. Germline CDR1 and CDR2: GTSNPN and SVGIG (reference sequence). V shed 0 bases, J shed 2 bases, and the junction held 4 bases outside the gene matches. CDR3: CAWSVLGGTKNIQYF. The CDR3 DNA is TGTGCCTGGAGTGTACTGGGGGGGACCAAAAACATTCAGTACTTC.

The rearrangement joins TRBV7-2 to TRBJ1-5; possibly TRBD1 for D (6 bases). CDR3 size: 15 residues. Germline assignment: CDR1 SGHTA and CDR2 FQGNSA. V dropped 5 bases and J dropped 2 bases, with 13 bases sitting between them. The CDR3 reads CASSSSRGGNQPQHF. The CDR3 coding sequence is TGTGCCAGCAGCAGCAGCAGGGGTGGCAATCAGCCCCAGCATTTT.

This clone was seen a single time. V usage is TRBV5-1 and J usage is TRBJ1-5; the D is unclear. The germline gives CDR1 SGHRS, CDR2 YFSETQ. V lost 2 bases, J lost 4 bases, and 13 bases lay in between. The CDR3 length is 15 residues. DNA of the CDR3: TGCGCCAGCAGCTTATACTCGAGTCGGAATCAGCCCCAGCATTTT. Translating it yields CASSLYSSRNQPQHF.

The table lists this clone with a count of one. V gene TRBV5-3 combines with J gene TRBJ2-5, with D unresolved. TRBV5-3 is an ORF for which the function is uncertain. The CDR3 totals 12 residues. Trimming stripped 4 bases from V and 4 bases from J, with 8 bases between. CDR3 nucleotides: TGTGCCAGAAGCCGCCTGGCAGAGACCCAGTACTTC. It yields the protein CARSRLAETQYF.

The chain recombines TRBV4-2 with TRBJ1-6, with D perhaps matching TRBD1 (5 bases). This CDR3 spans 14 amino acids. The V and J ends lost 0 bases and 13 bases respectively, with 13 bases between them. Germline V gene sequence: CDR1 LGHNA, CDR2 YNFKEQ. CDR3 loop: CASSQEALGVPLHF. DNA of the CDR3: TGTGCCAGCAGCCAAGAAGCTTTAGGGGTCCCCCTCCACTTT.

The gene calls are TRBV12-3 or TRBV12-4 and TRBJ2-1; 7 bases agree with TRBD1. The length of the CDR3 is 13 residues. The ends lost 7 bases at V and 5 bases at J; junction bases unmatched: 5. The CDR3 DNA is TGTGCCAGCAACGAGGGACAGAACAATGAGCAGTTCTTC. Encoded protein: CASNEGQNNEQFF.

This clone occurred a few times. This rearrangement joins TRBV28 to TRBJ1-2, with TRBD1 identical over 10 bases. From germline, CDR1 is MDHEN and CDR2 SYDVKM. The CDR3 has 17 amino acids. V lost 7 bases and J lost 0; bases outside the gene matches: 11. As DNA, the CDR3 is TGTGCCAGCACCCCGTCGGGACAGGGGCGAGCTAACTATGGCTACACCTTC. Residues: CASTPSGQGRANYGYTF.

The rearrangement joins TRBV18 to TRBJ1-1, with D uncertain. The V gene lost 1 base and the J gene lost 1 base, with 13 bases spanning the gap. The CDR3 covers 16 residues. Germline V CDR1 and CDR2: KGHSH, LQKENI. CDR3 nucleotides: TGTGCCAGCTCACCACGATCGGGAAACAAGAACACTGAAGCTTTCTTT. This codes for CASSPRSGNKNTEAFF.

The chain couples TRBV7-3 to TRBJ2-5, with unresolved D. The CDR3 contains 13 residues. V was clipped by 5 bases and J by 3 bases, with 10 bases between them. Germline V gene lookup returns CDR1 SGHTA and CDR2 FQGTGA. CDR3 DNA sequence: TGTGCCAGCAGCCCGCGAAACGAAGAGACCCAGTACTTC. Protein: CASSPRNEETQYF.

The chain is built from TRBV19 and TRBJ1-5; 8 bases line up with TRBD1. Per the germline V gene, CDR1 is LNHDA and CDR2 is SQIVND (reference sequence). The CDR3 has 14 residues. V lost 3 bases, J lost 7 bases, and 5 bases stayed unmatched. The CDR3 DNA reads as TGTGCCAGTAGTATTCGGACAGGGACCCAGCCCCAGCATTTT. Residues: CASSIRTGTQPQHF. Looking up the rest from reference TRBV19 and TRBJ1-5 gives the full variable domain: DGGITQSPKYLFRKEGQNVTLSCEQNLNHDAMYWYRQDPGQGLRLIYYSQIVNDFQKGDIAEGYSVSREKKESFPLTVTSAQKNPTAFYLCASSIRTGTQPQHFGDGTRLSIL.

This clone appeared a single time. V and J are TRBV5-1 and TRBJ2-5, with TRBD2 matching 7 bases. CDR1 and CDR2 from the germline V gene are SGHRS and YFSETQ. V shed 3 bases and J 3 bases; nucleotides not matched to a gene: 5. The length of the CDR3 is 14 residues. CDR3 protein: CASSSGGTEETQYF. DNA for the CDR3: TGCGCCAGCAGCTCCGGGGGGACCGAAGAGACCCAGTACTTC.

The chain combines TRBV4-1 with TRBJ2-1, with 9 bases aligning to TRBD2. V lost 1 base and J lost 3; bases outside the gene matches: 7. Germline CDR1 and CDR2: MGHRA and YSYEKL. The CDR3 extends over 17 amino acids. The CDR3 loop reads CASSQGRLAEDYNEQFF. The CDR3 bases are TGCGCCAGCAGCCAAGGTCGACTAGCGGAAGACTACAATGAGCAGTTCTTC.

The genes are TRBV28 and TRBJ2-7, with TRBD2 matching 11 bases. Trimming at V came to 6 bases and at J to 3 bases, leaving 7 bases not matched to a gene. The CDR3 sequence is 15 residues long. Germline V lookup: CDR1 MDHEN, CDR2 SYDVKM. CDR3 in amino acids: CASRQGLAVVYEQYF. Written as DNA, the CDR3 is TGTGCCAGCAGGCAGGGACTAGCGGTCGTCTACGAGCAGTACTTC.

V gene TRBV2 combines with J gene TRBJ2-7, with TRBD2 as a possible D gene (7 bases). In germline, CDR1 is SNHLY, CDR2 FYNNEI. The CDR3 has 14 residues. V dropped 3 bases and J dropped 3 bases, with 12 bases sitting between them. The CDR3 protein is CASSDRGGGYEQYF. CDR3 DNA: TGTGCCAGCAGTGATCGGGGAGGGGGCTACGAGCAGTACTTC.